What follows are 9 T cell receptor beta chains derived from one specimen sequenced in a study of T cell changes during pregnancy in multiple sclerosis. Sequenced by immunoSEQ multiplex PCR; TCRdb stores in-frame clones only, minus some. The sample includes about 36,000 clones, more than 85% seen only once; the top ten take 0.43%. Sequences were derived from CD4+ T cells from peripheral blood mononuclear cells, sampled in the third trimester of pregnancy. These receptors originate from a female donor in good health, enrolled as a control in a pregnancy study.

The rearrangement joins TRBV10-2 to TRBJ2-7; D remains unclear. V lost 5 bases to trimming and J lost 0 bases, with 8 bases between them. The CDR3 sequence is 13 residues long. Germline CDR1 is WSHSY and CDR2 is SAAADI. DNA of the CDR3: TGCGCCAGCAGTTATCCTAACTCCTACGAGCAGTACTTC. It encodes CASSYPNSYEQYF.

This clone appeared once. The gene calls are TRBV19 and TRBJ2-3; TRBD2 agrees at 13 bases. Trimming took 9 bases from V and 2 from J; bases not matched to a gene: 8. The CDR3 is made up of 16 amino acids. Germline CDR1 LNHDA, CDR2 SQIVND (reference sequence). CDR3 bases: TGTGCCAGCCAACGGACTAGCGGGGGATCCACAGATACGCAGTATTTT. Translating it yields CASQRTSGGSTDTQYF.

This chain uses TRBV7-9 with TRBJ1-2, with D maybe TRBD1 (5 bases). The germline V and J ends were trimmed by 5 bases and 6 bases, with 13 bases remaining between them. Germline V gene lookup returns CDR1 SEHNR and CDR2 FQNEAQ (reference sequence). The CDR3 length is 13 residues. This CDR3 is CASSPGEGNGYTF. In nucleotides, the CDR3 is TGTGCCAGCAGCCCGGGGGAGGGTAATGGCTACACCTTC.

The V and J genes are TRBV27 and TRBJ1-2; weak D call: TRBD1 (6 bases). Germline lookup yields CDR1 MNHEY and CDR2 SMNVEV (reference sequence). The CDR3 extends over 14 amino acids. V was cut by 6 bases and J by 5 bases, with 16 bases left in between. The CDR3 DNA is TGTGCCAGCAGCCGTCGGGACAACCCTTATGGCTACACCTTC. This codes for CASSRRDNPYGYTF.

This clone has a single count. This rearrangement joins TRBV10-2 to TRBJ2-2, with a tentative D call TRBD2 (5 bases). Germline V gives CDR1 WSHSY, CDR2 SAAADI. The CDR3 loop spans 16 amino acids. Deletions cut 2 bases from V and 7 bases from J, with 17 bases between. The CDR3 is CASSEGVPAGVGELFF. The CDR3 DNA sequence: TGCGCCAGCAGTGAGGGGGTTCCAGCCGGGGTCGGGGAGCTGTTTTTT.

V and J are TRBV2 and TRBJ1-6; tentatively, D is TRBD1 (6 bases). There are 14 residues in the CDR3. The ends were cut back, 5 bases at V and 6 bases at J, with 11 bases in the middle. Germline values: CDR1 SNHLY, CDR2 FYNNEI. CDR3 nucleotide sequence: TGTGCCAGCAGTCCCAGGACAGCTAATTCACCCCTCCACTTT. Protein: CASSPRTANSPLHF.

This chain uses TRBV6-6 with TRBJ2-2; 7 bases line up with TRBD2. The germline CDR1 and CDR2 sequences are MNHNY and SVGAGI (reference sequence). The CDR3 has 15 amino acids. The V segment lost 6 bases and the J segment 3 bases; nucleotides outside the gene matches: 7. DNA for the CDR3: TGTGCCAGCAGGGGGAGGGCAGCAGACACCGGGGAGCTGTTTTTT. Its translation: CASRGRAADTGELFF.

CDR3 in DNA: TGTGCCAGCAGAATGGGACAGGGCGCCGAGCAGTACTTC. Residues: CASRMGQGAEQYF. The genes are TRBV6-6 and TRBJ2-7; 9 bases fit TRBD1. Trimming cost V 6 bases and J 6 bases; bases outside gene matches: 6. The CDR3 runs 13 residues. The germline CDR1 and CDR2 sequences are MNHNY and SVGAGI (reference sequence).

The J gene is TRBJ2-3, the V gene TRBV5-1, with D perhaps matching TRBD1 (6 bases). The V and J ends lost 4 bases and 0 bases respectively, with 9 bases between them. This CDR3 spans 14 amino acids. Germline assignment: CDR1 SGHRS and CDR2 YFSETQ. CDR3: CASSGGRSTDTQYF. CDR3 nucleotide sequence: TGCGCCAGCAGCGGGGGCAGAAGCACAGATACGCAGTATTTT.